The sequence of this T cell receptor beta chain was determined in a study of molecular identifiers for immune sequencing clone quantification. Broader study findings: Highly expanded clone sizes could be underestimated by identical TCR molecules that share a barcode.

V shed 2 bases and J shed 6 bases, with 11 bases lying between them. Germline CDR1 is LGHNA and CDR2 is YSLEER. The CDR3 runs to 13 residues. With regard to this clonotype: Its specificity is not known.

CD8+CD4-CCR7+CD45RA+ cells were sorted as naive CD8 T cells. Using its own MiXCR run on the PCR reads, TCRdb lists one record per CDR3 protein. This table has about 510,000 distinct CDR3 sequences, roughly 24% appearing once. This TCR derives from a human donor in good health. Some libraries in this study had Jurkat cell RNA spiked in. The sample was naive CD8+ T cells from blood, with Jurkat cell RNA spiked in. The subset denotes: FACS-sorted CD8+CD4-CCR7+CD45RA+ naive T cells. This chain joins TRBV4-3 and TRBJ2-7; perhaps TRBD1 as D (6 bases). CDR3: CASSQTDRSEQYF. CDR3 in DNA: TGCGCCAGCAGCCAAACCGACAGGAGCGAGCAGTACTTC.